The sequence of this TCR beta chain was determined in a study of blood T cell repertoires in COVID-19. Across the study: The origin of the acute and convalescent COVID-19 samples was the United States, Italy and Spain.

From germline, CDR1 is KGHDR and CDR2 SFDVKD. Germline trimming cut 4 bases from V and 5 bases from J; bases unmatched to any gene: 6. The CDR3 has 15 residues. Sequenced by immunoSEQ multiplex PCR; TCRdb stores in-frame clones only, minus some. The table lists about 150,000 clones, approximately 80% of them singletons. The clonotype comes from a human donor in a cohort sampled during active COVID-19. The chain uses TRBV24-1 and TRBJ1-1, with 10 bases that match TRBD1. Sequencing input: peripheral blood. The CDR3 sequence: CATSDRDRGYTEAFF. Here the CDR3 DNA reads TGTGCCACCAGTGACAGGGACAGGGGATATACTGAAGCTTTCTTT.